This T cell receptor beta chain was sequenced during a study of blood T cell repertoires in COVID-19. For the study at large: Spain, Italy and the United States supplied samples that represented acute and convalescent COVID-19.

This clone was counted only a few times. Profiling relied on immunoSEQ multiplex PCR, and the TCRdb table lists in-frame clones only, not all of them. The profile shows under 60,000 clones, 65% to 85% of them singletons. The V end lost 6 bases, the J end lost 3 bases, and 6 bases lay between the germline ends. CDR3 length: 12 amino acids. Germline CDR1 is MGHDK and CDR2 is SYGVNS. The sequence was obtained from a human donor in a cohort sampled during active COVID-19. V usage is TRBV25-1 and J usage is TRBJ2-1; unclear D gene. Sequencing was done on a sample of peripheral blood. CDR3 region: CASSRNYNEQFF. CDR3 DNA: TGTGCCAGCAGCAGGAACTACAATGAGCAGTTCTTC.